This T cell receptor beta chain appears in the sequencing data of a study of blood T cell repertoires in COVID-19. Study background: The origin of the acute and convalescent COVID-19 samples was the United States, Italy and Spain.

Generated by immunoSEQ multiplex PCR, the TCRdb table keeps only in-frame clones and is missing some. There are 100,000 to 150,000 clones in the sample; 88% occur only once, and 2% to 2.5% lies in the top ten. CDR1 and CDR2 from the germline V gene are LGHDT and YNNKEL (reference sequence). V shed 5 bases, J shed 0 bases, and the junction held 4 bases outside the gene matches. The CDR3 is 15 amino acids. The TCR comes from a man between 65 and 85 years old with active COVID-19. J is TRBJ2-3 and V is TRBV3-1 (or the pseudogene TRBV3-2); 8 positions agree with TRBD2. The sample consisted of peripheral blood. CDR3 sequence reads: CASSVLAGSTDTQYF. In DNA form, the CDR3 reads TGTGCCAGCAGCGTCCTAGCGGGTAGCACAGATACGCAGTATTTT.